Sequencing of this T cell receptor (beta chain) was carried out in a study of PD-1 blockade in classical Hodgkin lymphoma. The study, taken as a whole, reports: A significant rise in TCR diversity by C4D1 was seen for CD4+ but not CD8+ cells. Some patients started nivolumab under 1 year after ASCT, and they were excluded. Baseline TCR diversity was reportedly lower in newly diagnosed patients than in healthy donors. It was reported as lower still in relapsed/refractory patients. Complete responders entered with baseline diversity on par with newly diagnosed patients, the results showed.

The method was immunoSEQ multiplex PCR; TCRdb's version includes in-frame clones alone and lacks a portion of them. The sample lists about 16,000 clones; about 85% were seen once. Germline V gene data show CDR1 as MNHEY and CDR2 as SVGAGI. The CDR3 has 13 amino acids. Trimming shortened V by 5 bases and J by 2 bases, and 8 bases separated the two germline ends. Comments on this clone: Its antigen is undetermined.

Every one of the patients relapsed after autologous stem cell transplantation (brentuximab vedotin exposure was variable). Magnetic depletion of unwanted cells isolated CD4+ T cells from thawed PBMCs. The receptor was derived from a human donor with classical Hodgkin lymphoma. Specimen: CD4+ T cells from blood, collected at baseline. The chain recombines TRBV6-5 with TRBJ2-3; D might be TRBD2 (6 bases). The CDR3 bases are TGTGCCAGCAGTGAGCGGGTCACAGATACGCAGTATTTT. Protein product: CASSERVTDTQYF.